This T cell receptor beta chain was captured by sequencing in a study of human T cells and chemical hapten exposure. Study background: Patients additionally received therapeutic doses of diphenylcyclopropenone on the scalp once a week, and this continued throughout the approximately 25-week study. The patient population, which was mostly female, had alopecia areata, totalis or universalis.

TCRdb processed the RACE reads anew with MiXCR; each CDR3 protein has one entry. The sample has 95,000 to 150,000 distinct CDR3 sequences; 10% to 12% are singletons. The V and J ends lost 0 bases and 1 base respectively, with 7 bases between them. Per germline, CDR1 LGHNA and CDR2 YNFKEQ. The CDR3 is made up of 15 amino acids. The table lists this clonotype with many counts. The time point denotes: patch test 3, about 24 weeks after DPC sensitization. Treatment: therapeutic diphenylcyclopropenone sensitization with weekly scalp DPC. V usage is TRBV4-2 and J usage is TRBJ1-3; no reliable D call. This sample comprised whole blood, obtained in connection with sensitization to the hapten diphenylcyclopropenone (DPC). The TCR originated in a woman in her forties or fifties with alopecia areata. Some clones in this sample may be carry-over from other donors' samples. DNA for the CDR3: TGTGCCAGCAGCCAAGAATGGGTTTCTGGAAACACCATATATTTT. Translated: CASSQEWVSGNTIYF.